The 21 T cell receptor beta chains listed next were all sequenced from one sample in a study of response to subunit inactivated influenza vaccine. One entry per CDR3 protein results from TCRdb running MiXCR on the RT-PCR reads. The sample contains almost 600,000 distinct CDR3 sequences, 14% of which appear only once. This specimen consisted of PBMCs from blood, obtained roughly 12 days after vaccination. The receptors originated from a man in his forties or fifties who received an inactivated influenza vaccine.

The table lists this clonotype with a few counts. The gene calls are TRBV28 and TRBJ1-5, with D possibly matching TRBD1 (5 bases). V gave up 10 bases and J gave up 3 bases, with 19 bases separating them. The germline V gene encodes CDR1 MDHEN and CDR2 SYDVKM. The CDR3 extends over 15 amino acids. For the CDR3, the DNA is TGTGCCACCGACCCAGAACCAGGGTACAATCAGCCCCAGCATTTT. As protein: CATDPEPGYNQPQHF.

This chain joins TRBV20-1 and TRBJ1-6; a possible D gene is TRBD1 (6 bases). V lost 3 bases and J 8 bases, leaving 14 bases between the germline ends. This CDR3 has 14 residues. Germline V gives CDR1 DFQATT, CDR2 SNEGSKA (reference sequence). The chain's CDR3 is CSASGGPRDSPLHF. The DNA of the CDR3 is TGCAGTGCTAGCGGGGGGCCCCGAGATTCACCCCTCCACTTT.

This chain uses TRBV18 with TRBJ1-6; D gene unclear. V was cut by 3 bases and J by 7 bases, with 7 bases left in between. Germline V gene data show CDR1 as KGHSH and CDR2 as LQKENI. The CDR3 consists of 13 residues. DNA of the CDR3: TGTGCCAGCTCACCCCAGGAGAATTCACCCCTCCACTTT. Translation: CASSPQENSPLHF.

A few counts support this clonotype. This chain links TRBV10-3 with TRBJ1-6; D unresolved. CDR3 size: 14 residues. In germline, CDR1 is ENHRY, CDR2 SYGVKD. The V end was cut by 6 bases, the J end by 8 bases, with 14 bases between. CDR3 loop: CAIRPNTRDSPLHF. CDR3 sequence (DNA): TGTGCCATCAGACCGAACACAAGGGATTCACCCCTCCACTTT.

The rearrangement uses TRBV5-1 and TRBJ1-2; D uncertain. Germline CDR1 is SGHRS and CDR2 is YFSETQ. CDR3 length equals 14 residues. V dropped 1 base and J dropped 0 bases, with 7 bases sitting between them. CDR3 loop: CASSLSQANYGYTF. The CDR3, as DNA: TGCGCCAGCAGCTTGTCCCAGGCTAACTATGGCTACACCTTC.

The gene calls are TRBV28 and TRBJ2-5; perhaps D is TRBD1 or TRBD2 (5 bases each). CDR3 length: 15 residues. V gave up 3 bases and J gave up 3 bases, with 14 bases separating them. The germline gives CDR1 MDHEN, CDR2 SYDVKM. CDR3 in amino acids: CASSFPGAPKETQYF. CDR3 DNA sequence: TGTGCCAGCAGTTTTCCCGGGGCCCCAAAAGAGACCCAGTACTTC.

V and J are TRBV30 and TRBJ2-7; 8 nucleotides agree with TRBD1. This CDR3 is built from 14 residues. V shed 0 bases, J shed 5 bases, and the junction held 6 bases outside the gene matches. Germline V lookup: CDR1 GTSNPN, CDR2 SVGIG (reference sequence). The CDR3 region has the DNA TGTGCCTGGAGTGTACAGGGGGACTTCGACGAGCAGTACTTC. This translates into CAWSVQGDFDEQYF.

This clonotype was counted between two and nine times. One junction end does not reproduce the germline sequence, and a read error may be involved. This sequence joins TRBV6-5 and TRBJ2-3; 16 positions agree with TRBD2. Germline CDR1 and CDR2: MNHEY and SVGAGI. This CDR3 is built from 19 residues. The CDR3 loop reads CAISYGGTSGRAGTDTQYF. The CDR3 nucleotides read TGTGCCATCAGTTACGGAGGGACTAGCGGGAGGGCCGGTACAGATACGCAGTATTTT.

In its sample, this clonotype was seen once. This chain uses TRBV24-1 with TRBJ2-1, with TRBD1 identical over 7 bases. Looked up from germline, CDR1 is KGHDR and CDR2 is SFDVKD. V shed 3 bases and J 6 bases; nucleotides not matched to a gene: 10. The CDR3 is 16 amino acids. CDR3 region: CATSDPPTGMSNEQFF. CDR3 nucleotide sequence: TGTGCCACCAGTGATCCACCGACAGGGATGAGCAATGAGCAGTTCTTC.

This clonotype has just a few counts. The rearrangement links TRBV10-3 to TRBJ2-7; 10 nucleotides align to TRBD1. The CDR3 totals 15 residues. Germline loops: CDR1 ENHRY, CDR2 SYGVKD. V shed 2 bases and J 4 bases; nucleotides not matched to a gene: 5. The CDR3 here is CAISEARDRGYEQYF. As DNA, the CDR3 is TGTGCCATCAGTGAGGCACGGGACAGGGGATACGAGCAGTACTTC.

The chain joins TRBV7-6 to TRBJ2-2; no clear D. CDR3 length equals 16 residues. Germline CDR1 SGHVS, CDR2 FNYEAQ. V lost 1 base, J lost 0 bases, and 9 bases lay in between. The CDR3 nucleotides are TGTGCCAGCAGCTTAGGGTGGGCCTCGAACACCGGGGAGCTGTTTTTT. It translates to CASSLGWASNTGELFF. Combining the CDR3 with reference TRBV7-6 and TRBJ2-2 gives the whole variable domain GAGVSQSPRYKVTKRGQDVALRCDPISGHVSLYWYRQALGQGPEFLTYFNYEAQQDKSGLPNDRFSAERPEGSISTLTIQRTEQRDSAMYRCASSLGWASNTGELFFGEGSRLTVL.

As regards this clonotype: Sequence at one end of the junction differs from germline and may be a read error. The genes are TRBV20-1 and TRBJ2-1; 13 positions match TRBD2. The CDR3 totals 17 residues. Germline CDR1 is DFQATT and CDR2 is SNEGSKA (reference sequence). CDR3 loop: CCARVPGLAGIRNEQFF. Written as DNA, the CDR3 is TGCTGTGCTAGAGTCCCGGGACTAGCGGGAATCCGGAATGAGCAGTTCTTC.

CDR3 sequence reads: CASSIGGTLNTGELFF. As DNA, the CDR3 is TGTGCCAGTAGTATAGGGGGGACATTAAACACCGGGGAGCTGTTTTTT. The chain is built from TRBV19 and TRBJ2-2; TRBD1 might be the D (6 bases). This CDR3 contains 16 residues. Germline V lookup: CDR1 LNHDA, CDR2 SQIVND (reference sequence). V dropped 1 base and J dropped 2 bases, with 11 bases sitting between them.

A few counts support this clonotype. The V call is TRBV20-1, the J call TRBJ2-3, with TRBD1 matching over 12 bases. This CDR3 has 15 amino acids. Trimming removed 4 bases from V and 4 bases from J; junction bases left unmatched: 6. CDR1 is DFQATT, CDR2 SNEGSKA, per germline (reference sequence). CDR3 region: CSAMPGQGAADTQYF. For the CDR3, the DNA is TGCAGTGCTATGCCGGGACAGGGGGCCGCAGATACGCAGTATTTT.

The rearrangement joins TRBV7-2 to TRBJ1-2; 8 bases line up with TRBD1. CDR1 and CDR2 from the germline V gene are SGHTA and FQGNSA. V was pared by 5 bases and J by 8 bases, with 7 bases of the junction left unmatched. The CDR3 is made up of 13 amino acids. The CDR3 DNA follows: TGTGCCAGCAGCCCCGGACAGGGAATGGGCTACACCTTC. Its translation is CASSPGQGMGYTF. Drawing the rest from reference TRBV7-2 and TRBJ1-2, the complete variable domain is GAGVSQSPSNKVTEKGKDVELRCDPISGHTALYWYRQSLGQGLEFLIYFQGNSAPDKSGLPSDRFSAERTGGSVSTLTIQRTQQEDSAVYLCASSPGQGMGYTFGSGTRLTVV.

The CDR3 loop is CASQTMDSNSPLHF. The CDR3 region has the DNA TGTGCCAGCCAAACTATGGACAGTAATTCACCCCTCCACTTT. V gene TRBV27 combines with J gene TRBJ1-6, with a possible D match to TRBD1 (6 bases). Looked up from germline, CDR1 is MNHEY and CDR2 is SMNVEV (reference sequence). This CDR3 is built from 14 residues. V shed 8 bases and J shed 6 bases, with 14 bases lying between them.

V and J are TRBV12-3 or TRBV12-4 and TRBJ2-1; TRBD2 agrees at 10 bases. The CDR3 covers 13 residues. V shed 8 bases and J 4 bases; nucleotides not matched to a gene: 2. The CDR3 reads CASAAGGYNEQFF. CDR3 bases: TGTGCCAGCGCAGCGGGGGGGTACAATGAGCAGTTCTTC.

There are a few counts of this clonotype. The CDR3 sequence: CASSQDRGRREKLFF. DNA of the CDR3: TGCGCCAGCAGCCAGGACAGGGGGCGTCGAGAAAAACTGTTTTTT. V and J are TRBV4-3 and TRBJ1-4; 11 bases are shared with TRBD1. V gave up 3 bases and J gave up 8 bases; unmatched junction bases: 5. CDR3 length: 15 residues. Germline CDR1 LGHNA, CDR2 YSLEER.

Written as DNA, the CDR3 is TGTGCCAGCAGTACGGGACTAGCGCCCGGTTACAATGAGCAGTTCTTC. Protein product: CASSTGLAPGYNEQFF. The rearrangement uses TRBV12-3 or TRBV12-4 and TRBJ2-1; 10 bases are shared with TRBD2. The trim removed 5 bases at V and 4 bases at J, leaving 8 bases unmatched. The CDR3 is 16 amino acids.

V gene TRBV6-5 combines with J gene TRBJ2-5, with D perhaps assigned TRBD1 or TRBD2 (5 bases each). This CDR3 region has 11 residues. Germline CDR1 MNHEY, CDR2 SVGAGI. The ends were cut back, 7 bases at V and 4 bases at J, with 7 bases in the middle. The CDR3 region is CASNGGETQYF. In DNA, the CDR3 is TGTGCCAGCAATGGGGGAGAGACCCAGTACTTC.

V usage is TRBV5-6 and J usage is TRBJ1-2, with D unclear. Looked up from germline, CDR1 is SGHDT and CDR2 is YYEEEE. V was cut by 2 bases and J by 5 bases, with 16 bases left in between. CDR3 length equals 15 residues. The CDR3 DNA is TGTGCCAGCAGCTTTTGGGCCGTCCCCACTTATGGCTACACCTTC. Protein product: CASSFWAVPTYGYTF. Full variable domain (missing parts from reference TRBV5-6 and TRBJ1-2): DAGVTQSPTHLIKTRGQQVTLRCSPKSGHDTVSWYQQALGQGPQFIFQYYEEEERQRGNFPDRFSGHQFPNYSSELNVNALLLGDSALYLCASSFWAVPTYGYTFGSGTRLTVV.